In this sample, the clone carrying this T cell receptor beta chain turned up a few times. The donors, healthy Caucasians from Russia, were aged about 6 to 95. Through a sample-barcoded 5' primer and a J-beta primer mix, a second PCR was run for roughly 7 to 11 cycles. From each sample, at least 3 million paired-end reads containing CDR3 were obtained. TCRdb independently ran MiXCR on the 5' RACE reads; one entry per CDR3 protein. This repertoire shows about 800,000 distinct CDR3 sequences, just under 25% found once; its top ten account for approximately 4%. Germline V gene data show CDR1 as KGHSH and CDR2 as LQKENI. The CDR3 consists of 14 residues. V was pared by 2 bases and J by 6 bases, with 12 bases between. The data were taken from a study of blood T cells in healthy people across ages. This sample also belongs to another study, concerning T cells of mothers and their children. This second report adds: When mothers and children were related, their normalized repertoire overlap, which was always slightly higher, did not differ significantly from that of unrelated pairs.

The clonotype was recovered from a boy aged 5-17 years in good health. The chain links TRBV18 to TRBJ2-3; D remains unclear. The sample comprised blood. In nucleotides, the CDR3 is TGTGCCAGCTCACCAGGTCCAGGTATGGATACGCAGTATTTT. It codes for CASSPGPGMDTQYF.